The 23 T cell receptor beta chains in this list originate from one sample, sequenced in a study of identical twins. MiXCR was run by TCRdb on the 5' RACE reads, yielding one entry per CDR3 protein. The table has about 570,000 distinct CDR3 sequences, just under 10% seen once. Another study also made use of these data, one on yellow fever vaccine responses in identical twins.

The specimen was PBMCs. These receptors were obtained from a woman aged 18-29 years in good health.

This clonotype was observed a handful of times. As DNA, the CDR3 is TGTGCCAGCAGCTTGGTCCCTCTTACCCAGGAAACCGAGCAGTACTTC. Translating it yields CASSLVPLTQETEQYF. The gene calls are TRBV5-6 and TRBJ2-7; D unclear. The germline V gene encodes CDR1 SGHDT and CDR2 YYEEEE. The CDR3 loop spans 16 amino acids. V gave up 0 bases and J gave up 6 bases, with 19 bases separating them.

Worth noting for this clonotype: This may stem from a read error, because a much larger clone lies one nucleotide away. The rearrangement uses TRBV6-1 and TRBJ2-7; TRBD2 matches 8 bases. Germline CDR1 and CDR2: MNHNS and SASEGT. This CDR3 comprises 15 residues. CDR3 nucleotides: TGTGCCAGCAGAGACAGCGGGGGCCCGGCCTACGAGCAGAACTTC. It encodes CASRDSGGPAYEQNF.

In this sample, this clonotype turned up a few times. The chain is built from TRBV3-1 and TRBJ2-2; 10 nucleotides align to TRBD2. Germline trimming cut 0 bases from V and 6 bases from J; bases unmatched to any gene: 4. Germline V gives CDR1 LGHDT, CDR2 YNNKEL (reference sequence). The CDR3 loop spans 16 amino acids. The CDR3, as DNA: TGTGCCAGCAGCCAAGAGCTAGCGGGAGTACCCGGGGAGCTGTTTTTT. This codes for CASSQELAGVPGELFF.

Ten or more counts support this clonotype. The chain combines TRBV3-1 with TRBJ1-2; 9 nucleotides agree with TRBD1. The germline V gene has CDR1 LGHDT and CDR2 YNNKEL (reference sequence). J lost 6 bases, V lost 5 bases, and 7 bases had no gene match. This CDR3 contains 14 residues. The CDR3 loop is CASSMGTGFDGYTF. The CDR3 nucleotides read TGTGCCAGCAGCATGGGGACAGGGTTCGATGGCTACACCTTC.

This clonotype was counted many times. The V call is TRBV9, the J call TRBJ2-7; D might be TRBD2 (5 bases). The CDR3 is 14 residues long. With 7 bases removed from V and 3 bases from J, the gap between germline ends came to 17 bases. Germline lookup yields CDR1 SGDLS and CDR2 YYNGEE. CDR3 protein: CASDAGPGSYEQYF. Here the CDR3 DNA reads TGTGCCAGCGATGCAGGTCCGGGAAGCTACGAGCAGTACTTC.

The chain carries TRBV27 and TRBJ2-1, with 7 bases aligning to TRBD2. There are 14 residues in the CDR3. The J segment lost 11 bases and the V segment lost 0 bases, leaving 7 bases of the junction unmatched. Looked up from germline, CDR1 is MNHEY and CDR2 is SMNVEV (reference sequence). The chain's CDR3 is CASSLSGVGTKQFF. CDR3 bases: TGTGCCAGCAGTTTATCGGGGGTGGGGACTAAGCAGTTCTTC.

The table lists this clonotype with a few counts. This rearrangement joins TRBV7-2 to TRBJ2-7; D is possibly TRBD2 (5 bases). From germline, CDR1 is SGHTA and CDR2 FQGNSA. Trimming left V 7 bases short and J 2 bases short, with 9 bases between. The CDR3 is 12 residues long. The CDR3 is CASNRGTYEQYF. CDR3 DNA: TGTGCCAGCAACCGGGGAACCTACGAGCAGTACTTC.

This clonotype has a count of ten or more. V is TRBV29-1 and J is TRBJ2-1; 9 bases align to TRBD2. The germline V gene has CDR1 SQVTM and CDR2 ANQGSEA. Trimming cost V 5 bases and J 8 bases; bases outside gene matches: 10. This CDR3 contains 14 residues. The CDR3: CSVRGERGAYEQFF. The CDR3 coding sequence is TGCAGCGTTAGGGGTGAGCGGGGGGCCTATGAGCAGTTCTTC.

This clonotype was counted many times. The CDR3 DNA is TGTGCCAGCAGCCAAGCAGGGGCTCAAGAGACCCAGTACTTC. Translated: CASSQAGAQETQYF. The chain employs TRBV3-1 and TRBJ2-5, with D perhaps matching TRBD1 (6 bases). Between the trimmed V and J ends, which lost 1 base and 2 bases, there was a span of 8 bases. In germline, CDR1 is LGHDT, CDR2 YNNKEL (reference sequence). CDR3 length: 14 amino acids.

This chain connects TRBV3-1 to TRBJ2-5, with 7 bases lining up with TRBD2. Germline lookup yields CDR1 LGHDT and CDR2 YNNKEL (reference sequence). Unmatched junction bases numbered 7, after V lost 5 bases and J lost 1 base. The CDR3 extends over 15 amino acids. As DNA, the CDR3 is TGTGCCAGCAGCATAACCGGGACTACCCAAGAGACCCAGTACTTC. Its protein product is CASSITGTTQETQYF.

V gene TRBV6-1 combines with J gene TRBJ2-1; a possible D gene is TRBD1 (6 bases). Trimming took 3 bases from V and 3 from J, leaving 18 bases between them. The CDR3 has 17 amino acids. The V gene's germline CDR1 is MNHNS and CDR2 SASEGT. The CDR3 sequence is CASSDFGQPLLYNEQFF. The DNA of the CDR3 is TGTGCCAGCAGTGACTTTGGACAGCCTCTACTCTACAATGAGCAGTTCTTC.

This clonotype was found a few times. V gene TRBV28 combines with J gene TRBJ2-1; the match to TRBD2 covers 12 bases. The CDR3 has 16 amino acids. Looked up from germline, CDR1 is MDHEN and CDR2 is SYDVKM. The J segment lost 16 bases and the V segment lost 6 bases, leaving 19 bases of the junction unmatched. In DNA form, the CDR3 reads TGTGCCAGCAGCCTAACAGGGGTCTCTAGCGGGAGGGCCGGATTCTTC. This codes for CASSLTGVSSGRAGFF.

This clonotype came up a few times. CDR3 in amino acids: CATSDGISGTVYNEQFF. The DNA for the CDR3 is TGTGCCACCAGTGATGGGATTAGCGGAACTGTCTACAATGAGCAGTTCTTC. The V and J genes are TRBV24-1 and TRBJ2-1; TRBD2 is a possible D gene (6 bases). The CDR3 has 17 residues. Germline lookup yields CDR1 KGHDR and CDR2 SFDVKD. V shed 3 bases and J shed 3 bases, with 17 bases lying between them.

This clonotype came up a few times. The gene calls are TRBV6-5 and TRBJ2-5; no firm D call. Germline values: CDR1 MNHEY, CDR2 SVGAGI. The CDR3 runs 16 residues. V was trimmed by 0 bases and J by 5 bases, leaving 16 bases between them. The CDR3 here is CASSYSVVSVQETQYF. In DNA form, the CDR3 reads TGTGCCAGCAGTTACTCGGTTGTGTCTGTTCAGGAGACCCAGTACTTC.

The chain combines TRBV18 with TRBJ2-7; perhaps TRBD2 as D (5 bases). The CDR3 sequence is 14 residues long. In germline, CDR1 is KGHSH, CDR2 LQKENI. V lost 1 base and J 3 bases, leaving 10 bases between the germline ends. This CDR3 is CASSPLGARYEQYF. CDR3 DNA sequence: TGTGCCAGCTCACCACTGGGAGCGCGCTACGAGCAGTACTTC.

The chain employs TRBV28 and TRBJ1-2, with a possible D match to TRBD1 (5 bases). Germline V gene data show CDR1 as MDHEN and CDR2 as SYDVKM. The germline V and J ends were trimmed by 4 bases and 4 bases, with 13 bases remaining between them. The CDR3 has 14 amino acids. The CDR3 is CASSSRTLLYGYTF. The CDR3 nucleotides read TGTGCCAGCAGTTCAAGGACACTACTCTATGGCTACACCTTC.

This clonotype was observed a few times. V and J are TRBV29-1 and TRBJ2-1; possible D gene TRBD2, 5 bases. Deletions cut 1 base from V and 7 bases from J, with 14 bases between. Germline V CDR1 and CDR2: SQVTM, ANQGSEA. There are 14 residues in the CDR3. This CDR3 reads CSVEAKEEGNEQFF. The CDR3 DNA follows: TGCAGCGTTGAAGCGAAGGAGGAAGGGAATGAGCAGTTCTTC.

The V gene is TRBV29-1, the J gene TRBJ2-3; D is unclear. The V end was cut by 3 bases, the J end by 6 bases, with 13 bases between. The CDR3 covers 13 residues. The germline CDR1 and CDR2 sequences are SQVTM and ANQGSEA. The CDR3 sequence is CSVDLRFQDTQYF. Here the CDR3 DNA reads TGCAGCGTTGATTTGAGGTTCCAGGATACGCAGTATTTT.

This clonotype turned up a few times. This chain connects TRBV6-5 to TRBJ2-1, with 7 bases that match TRBD2. From germline, CDR1 is MNHEY and CDR2 SVGAGI. V lost 8 bases and J lost 13; bases outside the gene matches: 8. The length of the CDR3 is 11 residues. CDR3 in amino acids: CASRGVADQFF. DNA of the CDR3: TGTGCCAGCCGGGGGGTCGCTGATCAGTTCTTC.

The rearrangement uses TRBV30 and TRBJ2-5; D is ambiguous. The CDR3 length is 10 residues. The V gene lost 1 base and the J gene lost 4 bases, with 1 base spanning the gap. Per germline, CDR1 GTSNPN and CDR2 SVGIG (reference sequence). CDR3 DNA: TGTGCCTGGAGTGGAGAGACCCAGTACTTC. Residues: CAWSGETQYF.

This clonotype was recorded many times. The chain is built from TRBV6-5 and TRBJ2-7; D is unclear. The CDR3 runs 15 residues. Between the trimmed V and J ends, which lost 2 bases and 0 bases, there was a span of 11 bases. CDR1 and CDR2 from the germline V gene are MNHEY and SVGAGI. CDR3 DNA: TGTGCCAGCAGTTACGGCCAGGCCGACTCCTACGAGCAGTACTTC. It specifies CASSYGQADSYEQYF.

This clonotype has a handful of counts. The rearrangement links TRBV10-3 to TRBJ1-2; D might be TRBD1 (6 bases). CDR1 and CDR2 (germline): ENHRY, SYGVKD. Deletions cut 7 bases from V and 5 bases from J, with 14 bases between. The CDR3 has 13 residues. CDR3 nucleotide sequence: TGTGCCATCACCCCCACAACAGGGTATGGCTACACCTTC. As protein: CAITPTTGYGYTF.

This clonotype has only a few counts. The chain joins TRBV5-1 to TRBJ2-5; D is unresolved. Looked up from germline, CDR1 is SGHRS and CDR2 is YFSETQ. The CDR3 totals 13 residues. The V end lost 3 bases, the J end lost 4 bases, and 10 bases lay between the germline ends. CDR3 nucleotide sequence: TGCGCCAGCAGCTCCTGGTTCTCAGAGACCCAGTACTTC. The encoded protein is CASSSWFSETQYF.